A single sample is the source of the 26 T cell receptor beta chains below, sequenced in a study of T-cell memory formation after mild COVID-19. Each CDR3 protein is one row after TCRdb ran MiXCR on the 5' RACE reads. The sample includes about 390,000 distinct CDR3 sequences, approximately 15% of them seen just once. The sample consisted of PBMCs or a T cell subset sorted from them (not recorded which). The receptors shown here come from a man between 18 and 35 years old who had mild COVID-19 (a few samples of this study predate the infection). Cell type and time point are not known.

This clonotype was seen a handful of times. The CDR3 coding sequence is TGTGCCAGCTCACCAGAAGGGGAAGTTAACTATGGCTACACCTTC. Residues: CASSPEGEVNYGYTF. The chain combines TRBV18 with TRBJ1-2, with D maybe TRBD1 (5 bases). Between the trimmed V and J ends, which lost 2 bases and 1 base, there was a span of 11 bases. The CDR3 covers 15 residues. CDR1 and CDR2 from the germline V gene are KGHSH and LQKENI.

The V call is TRBV5-1, the J call TRBJ2-1; maybe TRBD2 (6 bases). Between the trimmed V and J ends, which lost 6 bases and 9 bases, there was a span of 10 bases. CDR3 length equals 11 residues. CDR1 is SGHRS, CDR2 YFSETQ, per germline. The CDR3 reads CASTVGGEQFF. CDR3 sequence (DNA): TGCGCCAGCACGGTCGGGGGTGAGCAGTTCTTC.

The chain recombines TRBV4-1 with TRBJ1-1; D perhaps matches TRBD1 (6 bases). The CDR3 is 14 amino acids. V was trimmed by 6 bases and J by 2 bases, leaving 13 bases between them. Looked up from germline, CDR1 is MGHRA and CDR2 is YSYEKL. CDR3 bases: TGCGCCAGCAGGGGGGCGTTGAGAAACACTGAAGCTTTCTTT. Amino acid sequence: CASRGALRNTEAFF.

This chain connects TRBV10-3 to TRBJ1-4; D is possibly TRBD1 (5 bases). Trimming took off 6 bases at V and 4 bases at J, with 9 bases between the two ends. Per germline, CDR1 ENHRY and CDR2 SYGVKD. This CDR3 is built from 13 residues. CDR3 sequence (DNA): TGTGCCATCAGGCAGACAGATAATGAAAAACTGTTTTTT. It codes for CAIRQTDNEKLFF.

CDR3 amino acids: CSVTTGTGGAEAFF. DNA for the CDR3: TGCAGCGTTACCACCGGGACCGGGGGTGCTGAAGCTTTCTTT. V is TRBV29-1 and J is TRBJ1-1; the D gene is possibly TRBD1 (5 bases). From germline, CDR1 is SQVTM and CDR2 ANQGSEA. This CDR3 region has 14 residues. The V end was cut by 5 bases, the J end by 6 bases, with 19 bases between.

This clonotype was detected a few times. This chain joins TRBV7-9 and TRBJ2-5; 11 bases agree with TRBD2. This CDR3 comprises 14 residues. Germline V gene sequence: CDR1 SEHNR, CDR2 FQNEAQ (reference sequence). J gave up 5 bases and V 6 bases, and 5 bases lay outside the gene matches. In DNA form, the CDR3 reads TGTGCCAGCAGACCTAGCGGGGGGTCGGAGACCCAGTACTTC. Amino acid sequence: CASRPSGGSETQYF.

The chain employs TRBV5-6 and TRBJ1-2, with 10 bases that match TRBD1. Germline CDR1 SGHDT, CDR2 YYEEEE. The CDR3 has 16 residues. V was clipped by 3 bases and J by 4 bases; unmatched bases: 9. The CDR3 DNA follows: TGTGCCAGCAGCTCACCAGGGACAGGGGATATCTATGGCTACACCTTC. Encoded protein: CASSSPGTGDIYGYTF.

This chain joins TRBV5-1 and TRBJ1-1, with TRBD1 matching 7 bases. From germline, CDR1 is SGHRS and CDR2 YFSETQ. V dropped 3 bases and J dropped 5; count of bases not matched to a gene: 13. The CDR3 consists of 16 residues. The CDR3 DNA follows: TGCGCCAGCAGCTCCGGAAAGATACAGGGGACAACTGAAGCTTTCTTT. Amino acid sequence: CASSSGKIQGTTEAFF.

This clonotype came up a few times. V gene TRBV5-6 combines with J gene TRBJ2-2; D gene uncertain. Germline V lookup: CDR1 SGHDT, CDR2 YYEEEE. The CDR3 length is 15 residues. Trimming removed 1 base at V and 1 base at J, with 8 bases between. The DNA of the CDR3 is TGTGCCAGCAGCTTGTATCGACTGAACACCGGGGAGCTGTTTTTT. Translating gives CASSLYRLNTGELFF. The full variable domain, its missing parts supplied by reference TRBV5-6 and TRBJ2-2, is DAGVTQSPTHLIKTRGQQVTLRCSPKSGHDTVSWYQQALGQGPQFIFQYYEEEERQRGNFPDRFSGHQFPNYSSELNVNALLLGDSALYLCASSLYRLNTGELFFGEGSRLTVL.

The chain uses TRBV5-1 and TRBJ2-5; 9 bases line up with TRBD2. The V segment lost 1 base and the J segment 6 bases; nucleotides outside the gene matches: 7. CDR1 is SGHRS, CDR2 YFSETQ, per germline. This CDR3 has 15 residues. Here the CDR3 DNA reads TGCGCCAGCAGCTTGTGGTCTAGCGGGGTCAAGACCCAGTACTTC. Its protein is CASSLWSSGVKTQYF.

The J gene is TRBJ2-3, the V gene TRBV11-2; 12 bases map to TRBD1. V shed 6 bases and J 15 bases; nucleotides not matched to a gene: 22. This CDR3 contains 17 residues. CDR1 is SGHAT, CDR2 FQNNGV, per germline. The CDR3, as DNA: TGTGCCAGCAGGAATACCCGCCGGGACAGGGGGCCCGTTAGTCTATATTTT. Encoded protein: CASRNTRRDRGPVSLYF. The variable domain in full, with the rest retrieved from reference TRBV11-2 and TRBJ2-3, is EAGVAQSPRYKIIEKRQSVAFWCNPISGHATLYWYQQILGQGPKLLIQFQNNGVVDDSQLPKDRFSAERLKGVDSTLKIQPAKLEDSAVYLCASRNTRRDRGPVSLYFGPGTRLTVL.

This clonotype appeared a few times. This chain joins TRBV6-6 and TRBJ1-2, with D hard to call. CDR1 is MNHNY, CDR2 SVGAGI, per germline (reference sequence). The CDR3 contains 13 residues. Trimming pared 6 bases from V and 7 bases from J, leaving 15 bases between. The CDR3 bases are TGTGCCAGCAGCCGGTCCACAGAGATTGGCTACACCTTC. This encodes CASSRSTEIGYTF.

This clonotype was picked up a small number of times. V gene TRBV12-3 or TRBV12-4 combines with J gene TRBJ2-3; tentatively, D is TRBD1 (5 bases). CDR3 length: 14 amino acids. The V end was cut by 6 bases, the J end by 4 bases, with 14 bases between. The CDR3 DNA follows: TGTGCCAGCAGACCAGGGATTCAGGCAGATACGCAGTATTTT. Protein product: CASRPGIQADTQYF.

This clonotype appeared a few times. The chain carries TRBV25-1 and TRBJ2-7; D remains ambiguous. The CDR3 is 11 amino acids. Per germline, CDR1 MGHDK and CDR2 SYGVNS. Trimming removed 3 bases from V and 8 bases from J, with 8 bases in between. Written as DNA, the CDR3 is TGTGCCAGCAGTGATGTGTTGCAGCAGTACTTC. As protein: CASSDVLQQYF.

J is TRBJ1-6 and V is TRBV6-6; 12 bases line up with TRBD1. Germline V gene lookup returns CDR1 MNHNY and CDR2 SVGAGI (reference sequence). The V and J ends lost 6 bases and 14 bases, in that order; junction bases with no gene match: 11. The CDR3 extends over 15 amino acids. The CDR3 spells CASSDPGTGGRALHF. CDR3 DNA: TGTGCCAGCAGCGATCCCGGGACAGGGGGCAGAGCCCTCCACTTT.

This clonotype has just a few counts. V usage is TRBV20-1 and J usage is TRBJ2-1; no firm D call. Germline CDR1 reads DFQATT; CDR2 reads SNEGSKA (reference sequence). V was pared by 6 bases and J by 3 bases, with 6 bases between. This CDR3 has 11 amino acids. The CDR3 DNA reads as TGCAGTGCAAACCTCTACAATGAGCAGTTCTTC. Encoded protein: CSANLYNEQFF.

The rearrangement uses TRBV6-2 or TRBV6-3 and TRBJ1-1; the D is unclear. V was shortened by 2 bases and J by 6 bases, with 10 bases between the two germline ends. In germline, CDR1 is MNHEY, CDR2 SVGEGT. This CDR3 is built from 13 residues. CDR3 in amino acids: CASSYNAFSEAFF. Written as DNA, the CDR3 is TGTGCCAGCAGTTACAACGCTTTCTCTGAAGCTTTCTTT.

This clonotype appeared a few times. The chain employs TRBV27 and TRBJ1-2; the match to TRBD1 covers 7 bases. The junction had 9 bases not matched to a gene; V was cut back by 2 bases and J by 3 bases. Germline CDR1 and CDR2: MNHEY and SMNVEV (reference sequence). This CDR3 spans 16 amino acids. The CDR3 spells CASSLRVRGQHYGYTF. The CDR3 coding sequence is TGTGCCAGCAGTTTAAGGGTTCGGGGACAGCACTATGGCTACACCTTC.

The chain joins TRBV4-1 to TRBJ2-7; unclear D gene. V was cut by 5 bases and J by 5 bases, with 19 bases left in between. Germline V gives CDR1 MGHRA, CDR2 YSYEKL. The CDR3 contains 15 residues. CDR3 DNA sequence: TGCGCCAGCAGCAACTCGTTCCCCGTTGAGAACGAGCAGTACTTC. Protein product: CASSNSFPVENEQYF.

This clonotype was observed many times. The gene calls are TRBV7-2 and TRBJ2-3; no definite D call. The length of the CDR3 is 13 residues. Germline V lookup: CDR1 SGHTA, CDR2 FQGNSA. V was clipped by 5 bases and J by 7 bases, with 13 bases between them. The CDR3, as DNA: TGTGCCAGCAGCCTTATGACGGCCTATACGCAGTATTTT. Its protein product is CASSLMTAYTQYF.

The rearrangement joins TRBV11-2 to TRBJ1-1, with D perhaps matching TRBD1 (6 bases). Trimming took off 6 bases at V and 5 bases at J, with 16 bases between the two ends. The CDR3 runs to 14 residues. Germline V gene data show CDR1 as SGHAT and CDR2 as FQNNGV. Here the CDR3 DNA reads TGTGCCAGCAGTCCACGTGCAGGGGCGACTGAAGCTTTCTTT. Amino acid sequence: CASSPRAGATEAFF.

The chain has TRBV15 and TRBJ1-6, with 11 bases that match TRBD1. CDR3 size: 15 residues. Germline CDR1 and CDR2: LNHNV and YYDKDF (reference sequence). J gave up 7 bases and V 6 bases, and 5 bases lay outside the gene matches. CDR3: CATRSGQGANSPLHF. The CDR3 coding sequence is TGTGCCACCAGAAGTGGACAGGGGGCAAATTCACCCCTCCACTTT.

The V call is TRBV7-9, the J call TRBJ1-1, with D maybe TRBD1 (5 bases). The CDR3 is 15 amino acids. Germline CDR1 reads SEHNR; CDR2 reads FQNEAQ (reference sequence). V lost 5 bases, J lost 4 bases, and 17 bases lay in between. The CDR3 DNA follows: TGTGCCAGCAGCAGCGGGTGGGGGGACGGCACTGAAGCTTTCTTT. Translating gives CASSSGWGDGTEAFF.

This clonotype was observed a few times. The chain employs TRBV7-9 and TRBJ1-1; D gene ambiguous. The CDR3 covers 11 residues. Germline V gives CDR1 SEHNR, CDR2 FQNEAQ (reference sequence). V lost 3 bases and J 3 bases, leaving 2 bases between the germline ends. The CDR3: CASSFHTEAFF. DNA of the CDR3: TGTGCCAGCAGCTTCCACACTGAAGCTTTCTTT.

V is TRBV5-5 and J is TRBJ1-4; D perhaps matches TRBD1 (6 bases). The V and J ends lost 4 bases and 7 bases respectively, with 14 bases between them. CDR3 length: 14 residues. Per the germline V gene, CDR1 is SGHKS and CDR2 is YYEKEE (reference sequence). The CDR3 coding sequence is TGTGCCAGCAGCGATACAGGGTTGGGTGAAAAACTGTTTTTT. It specifies CASSDTGLGEKLFF.

With respect to this clonotype: A read error may produce the germline difference seen at one junction end. The rearrangement joins TRBV4-2 to TRBJ2-3; D is ambiguous. Germline CDR1 is LGHNA and CDR2 is YNFKEQ. CDR3 length equals 16 residues. The CDR3 DNA sequence: TGCGCCAGCAGCCAAGATATAGGGTCTGGCACAGATACGCAGTATTTT. Its protein product is CASSQDIGSGTDTQYF.